This entry lists 23 T cell receptor beta chains sequenced from one sample in a study of cytomegalovirus exposure and HLA in healthy donors. The protocol was immunoSEQ multiplex PCR, while the TCRdb copy is restricted to in-frame clones and leaves out a portion. In the table there are some 130,000 clones, about 90% of which are singletons. What was sequenced was PBMCs. The source of these receptors is a man between 18 and 35 years old in good health and CMV-seronegative.

The chain uses TRBV7-9 and TRBJ2-3, with 8 nucleotides matching TRBD2. The CDR3 runs to 15 residues. Losses at the gene ends were 4 bases for V and 1 base for J; bases not matched to a gene: 4. Germline-derived CDR1 and CDR2 are SEHNR and FQNEAQ (reference sequence). The CDR3 DNA is TGTGCCAGCAGCTACTCAGCGGGGGGCACAGATACGCAGTATTTT. It codes for CASSYSAGGTDTQYF.

The rearrangement uses TRBV27 and TRBJ2-7; 7 nucleotides agree with TRBD1. Germline-derived CDR1 and CDR2 are MNHEY and SMNVEV (reference sequence). This CDR3 spans 15 amino acids. Trimming cost V 6 bases and J 3 bases; bases outside gene matches: 11. The CDR3 loop is CASSYREGDSYEQYF. For the CDR3, the DNA is TGTGCCAGCAGCTACCGAGAAGGGGACAGCTACGAGCAGTACTTC.

The chain couples TRBV11-2 to TRBJ2-7; 8 bases align to TRBD1. In germline, CDR1 is SGHAT, CDR2 FQNNGV. CDR3 size: 15 residues. J was trimmed by 3 bases and V by 8 bases; bases with no gene match: 12. CDR3 in amino acids: CASRKPGTGIYEQYF. DNA of the CDR3: TGTGCCAGCCGCAAACCCGGGACAGGAATCTACGAGCAGTACTTC.

This clone was found once. This chain connects TRBV28 to TRBJ1-2; D is uncertain. This CDR3 has 16 residues. V gave up 5 bases and J gave up 2 bases, with 18 bases separating them. In germline, CDR1 is MDHEN, CDR2 SYDVKM. This chain's CDR3 is CASSPPTARANYGYTF. CDR3 bases: TGTGCCAGCAGTCCCCCGACCGCGAGGGCCAACTATGGCTACACCTTC.

The chain joins TRBV19 to TRBJ1-4; D not resolved. The germline CDR1 and CDR2 sequences are LNHDA and SQIVND (reference sequence). The CDR3 sequence is 13 residues long. The germline V and J ends were trimmed by 3 bases and 8 bases, with 10 bases remaining between them. The CDR3 sequence is CASSMRFVEKLFF. The CDR3 DNA is TGTGCCAGTAGTATGAGGTTCGTCGAAAAACTGTTTTTT.

This sequence joins TRBV10-1 and TRBJ2-2; the match to TRBD1 covers 8 bases. The CDR3 has 16 residues. V lost 0 bases, J lost 0 bases, and 0 bases stayed unmatched. Germline V gene data show CDR1 as WNHNN and CDR2 as SYGVQD (reference sequence). DNA of the CDR3: TGCGCCAGCAGTGAGTCGGGACAGGCGAACACCGGGGAGCTGTTTTTT. Its protein is CASSESGQANTGELFF.

The chain employs TRBV4-2 and TRBJ1-2; a possible D gene is TRBD1 (5 bases). V lost 5 bases, J lost 6 bases, and 19 bases lay in between. In germline, CDR1 is LGHNA, CDR2 YNFKEQ. The CDR3 contains 15 residues. CDR3 amino acids: CASSIPQAGLDGYTF. CDR3 nucleotide sequence: TGTGCCAGCAGCATACCACAGGCGGGGTTAGATGGCTACACCTTC.

This chain connects TRBV7-9 to TRBJ1-1; 7 bases are a match to TRBD1. Germline V gene data show CDR1 as SEHNR and CDR2 as FQNEAQ (reference sequence). CDR3 size: 14 residues. After removal of 3 bases from V and 5 bases from J, the junction contained 6 bases not matched to a gene. The CDR3 bases are TGTGCCAGCAGCTTGGGGACAGCAAGGACTGAAGCTTTCTTT. Residues: CASSLGTARTEAFF.

The CDR3 region has the DNA TGTGCCAGTAGTACTACAGGGAATAGGGGCAATCAGCCCCAGCATTTT. Amino acid sequence: CASSTTGNRGNQPQHF. This chain uses TRBV19 with TRBJ1-5; tentative D call: TRBD1 (6 bases). This CDR3 comprises 16 residues. Looked up from germline, CDR1 is LNHDA and CDR2 is SQIVND (reference sequence). V was clipped by 4 bases and J by 2 bases, with 15 bases between them.

V gene TRBV18 combines with J gene TRBJ1-4; D remains unclear. V was pared by 7 bases and J by 0 bases, with 12 bases between. CDR3 length: 15 amino acids. CDR1 KGHSH and CDR2 LQKENI come from the germline V gene. For the CDR3, the DNA is TGTGCCAGCTTTAGACACCTTGCAACTAATGAAAAACTGTTTTTT. The encoded protein is CASFRHLATNEKLFF.

The gene calls are TRBV7-9 and TRBJ2-7; TRBD1 matches 10 bases. CDR1 SEHNR and CDR2 FQNEAQ come from the germline V gene (reference sequence). Germline trimming cut 2 bases from V and 3 bases from J; bases unmatched to any gene: 4. CDR3 size: 15 residues. DNA for the CDR3: TGTGCCAGCAGCTTAAGAGGACAGGGGGTCTACGAGCAGTACTTC. This encodes CASSLRGQGVYEQYF.

The rearrangement links TRBV7-9 to TRBJ2-7; 8 bases are shared with TRBD1. J lost 3 bases, V lost 4 bases, and 5 bases had no gene match. The CDR3 consists of 14 residues. Germline lookup yields CDR1 SEHNR and CDR2 FQNEAQ (reference sequence). Here the CDR3 reads CASSSADRVYEQYF. The DNA of the CDR3 is TGTGCCAGCAGCTCCGCGGACAGGGTCTACGAGCAGTACTTC.

Only a few counts were recorded for this clone. This CDR3 reads CASSPLSGSDTIYF. CDR3 sequence (DNA): TGTGCCAGCTCACCGCTATCAGGGTCAGACACCATATATTTT. The chain employs TRBV18 and TRBJ1-3, with a tentative D call TRBD1 (5 bases). CDR1 is KGHSH, CDR2 LQKENI, per germline. V was cut by 3 bases and J by 8 bases, with 14 bases left in between. This CDR3 has 14 amino acids.

V gene TRBV5-1 combines with J gene TRBJ2-3, with 12 bases identical to TRBD1. Trimming cost V 3 bases and J 5 bases; bases outside gene matches: 7. This CDR3 spans 16 amino acids. The V gene's germline CDR1 is SGHRS and CDR2 YFSETQ. The CDR3 DNA is TGCGCCAGCAGCTGGGGGACAGGGGGCGCGTTAGATACGCAGTATTTT. It is translated as CASSWGTGGALDTQYF. Combining the CDR3 with reference TRBV5-1 and TRBJ2-3 gives the whole variable domain KAGVTQTPRYLIKTRGQQVTLSCSPISGHRSVSWYQQTPGQGLQFLFEYFSETQRNKGNFPGRFSGRQFSNSRSEMNVSTLELGDSALYLCASSWGTGGALDTQYFGPGTRLTVL.

The rearrangement uses TRBV6-6 and TRBJ2-7; 14 bases fit TRBD2. The V segment lost 5 bases and the J segment 4 bases; nucleotides outside the gene matches: 1. CDR1 and CDR2 (germline): MNHNY, SVGAGI (reference sequence). The CDR3 spans 14 residues. CDR3 nucleotide sequence: TGTGCCAGCAGTGGGACTAGCGGGAGATACGAGCAGTACTTC. Translation: CASSGTSGRYEQYF.

This clone showed up just once. The chain combines TRBV28 with TRBJ2-7; the match to TRBD1 covers 7 bases. The CDR3 spans 16 residues. Germline V gene sequence: CDR1 MDHEN, CDR2 SYDVKM. Trimming cost V 4 bases and J 2 bases; bases outside gene matches: 11. CDR3 loop: CASSSSGGTATYEQYF. The CDR3 DNA reads as TGTGCCAGCAGTTCCTCGGGTGGGACAGCCACCTACGAGCAGTACTTC.

This chain links TRBV13 with TRBJ1-2; D might be TRBD1 (5 bases). This CDR3 has 15 residues. V dropped 4 bases and J dropped 3 bases, with 15 bases sitting between them. CDR1 PRHDT and CDR2 FYEKMQ come from the germline V gene (reference sequence). CDR3 bases: TGTGCCAGCAGCTCAACCACAGGCGCCGACTATGGCTACACCTTC. Its translation: CASSSTTGADYGYTF.

The J gene is TRBJ1-1, the V gene TRBV6-5; D may be TRBD1 (6 bases). V lost 5 bases to trimming and J lost 5 bases, with 18 bases between them. CDR1 and CDR2 from the germline V gene are MNHEY and SVGAGI. This CDR3 comprises 15 residues. CDR3 DNA: TGTGCCAGCAGTAGTCCGGGACAACTAGGGACTGAAGCTTTCTTT. Its protein product is CASSSPGQLGTEAFF.

The genes are TRBV10-2 and TRBJ2-4; tentative D call: TRBD1 (5 bases). The CDR3 contains 15 residues. The V end lost 2 bases, the J end lost 0 bases, and 8 bases lay between the germline ends. The germline CDR1 and CDR2 sequences are WSHSY and SAAADI. The DNA for the CDR3 is TGCGCCAGCAGTGAGCAGGGAATAGCCAAAAACATTCAGTACTTC. It specifies CASSEQGIAKNIQYF.

The gene calls are TRBV5-1 and TRBJ1-4, with D perhaps matching TRBD1 (6 bases). V shed 2 bases and J shed 0 bases, with 8 bases lying between them. CDR3 size: 15 residues. CDR1 is SGHRS and CDR2 is YFSETQ in the germline V gene. CDR3 DNA: TGCGCCAGCAGCTTCCAGGGGACAACTAATGAAAAACTGTTTTTT. As protein: CASSFQGTTNEKLFF.

The chain has TRBV25-1 and TRBJ2-7; no definite D call. Germline lookup yields CDR1 MGHDK and CDR2 SYGVNS. The V end lost 2 bases, the J end lost 2 bases, and 4 bases lay between the germline ends. This CDR3 is 12 amino acids long. CDR3 sequence (DNA): TGTGCCAGCAGTGAAGGCACCTACGAGCAGTACTTC. It encodes CASSEGTYEQYF.

This chain joins TRBV20-1 and TRBJ2-1; weak D call: TRBD2 (6 bases). Between the trimmed V and J ends, which lost 3 bases and 9 bases, there was a span of 9 bases. The CDR3 runs to 11 residues. Per the germline V gene, CDR1 is DFQATT and CDR2 is SNEGSKA (reference sequence). The CDR3 sequence is CSASGGLEQFF. CDR3 coding DNA: TGCAGTGCTAGCGGGGGTCTTGAGCAGTTCTTC.

This chain links TRBV11-2 with TRBJ2-7; D might be TRBD2 (5 bases). There are 16 residues in the CDR3. Trimming removed 0 bases at V and 0 bases at J, with 12 bases between. In germline, CDR1 is SGHAT, CDR2 FQNNGV. The CDR3, as DNA: TGTGCCAGCAGCTTAGAGGCCGCGGGCCTCTCCTACGAGCAGTACTTC. Translation: CASSLEAAGLSYEQYF.